The 24 T cell receptor beta chains reported below all come from one sample, sequenced in a study of blood T cell repertoires in COVID-19 (dated by TCRdb to the early 2020s). Library creation used the immunoSEQ multiplex PCR assay. Entries here come from immuneACCESS through TCRdb and include only in-frame sequences with V and J called. Some clones fail to appear in such tables; in the studies checked, an unresolved V gene covers under half of the shortfall, and the cause of the remainder is unknown. Present in this sample are some 270,000 clones, about 85% of which were seen just once. The ten largest clones represent approximately 0.94% of the sample. Material for sequencing was peripheral blood. Receptor source: a human donor with COVID-19, enrolled during active disease. The donor label of this sample is uncertain.

The chain recombines TRBV7-9 with TRBJ2-5; 11 positions agree with TRBD2. J gave up 4 bases and V 3 bases, and 7 bases lay outside the gene matches. CDR3 length: 16 residues. Germline V gene lookup returns CDR1 SEHNR and CDR2 FQNEAQ (reference sequence). The DNA of the CDR3 is TGTGCCAGCAGCTTCGACAGACTAGCGGGACGAGAGACCCAGTACTTC. Its translation: CASSFDRLAGRETQYF.

This clone was detected many times. The rearrangement uses TRBV10-3 and TRBJ1-2; unclear D gene. Germline-derived CDR1 and CDR2 are ENHRY and SYGVKD. V shed 3 bases and J shed 3 bases, with 8 bases lying between them. This CDR3 has 13 amino acids. CDR3 sequence reads: CAISDSSYYGYTF. In DNA form, the CDR3 reads TGTGCCATCAGTGACAGTTCCTACTATGGCTACACCTTC.

The chain couples TRBV19 to TRBJ2-3, with 9 bases matching TRBD2. Germline values: CDR1 LNHDA, CDR2 SQIVND (reference sequence). The CDR3 totals 16 residues. The V and J ends lost 7 bases and 2 bases, in that order; junction bases with no gene match: 10. The DNA of the CDR3 is TGTGCCAGTACCATGGGGCTAGCGGGGAACACAGATACGCAGTATTTT. This gives the protein CASTMGLAGNTDTQYF.

The chain links TRBV14 to TRBJ1-1; D gene unclear. The CDR3 spans 13 residues. The germline CDR1 and CDR2 sequences are SGHDN and FVKESK. V lost 1 base and J lost 7, with 10 bases in between. The CDR3 sequence is CASSQVSAGEAFF. CDR3 nucleotides: TGTGCCAGCAGCCAAGTCTCTGCCGGTGAAGCTTTCTTT.

V usage is TRBV7-9 and J usage is TRBJ2-2, with 9 positions matching TRBD1. This CDR3 spans 15 amino acids. Germline V CDR1 and CDR2: SEHNR, FQNEAQ (reference sequence). J gave up 0 bases and V 5 bases, and 1 base lay outside the gene matches. The CDR3 DNA follows: TGTGCCAGCAGCCGACAGGGGGCGAACACCGGGGAGCTGTTTTTT. It specifies CASSRQGANTGELFF.

The table lists this clone with a count of one. J is TRBJ2-3 and V is TRBV19, with 8 bases lining up with TRBD2. Germline CDR1 is LNHDA and CDR2 is SQIVND (reference sequence). V was pared by 10 bases and J by 2 bases, with 14 bases of the junction left unmatched. The CDR3 runs 16 residues. As DNA, the CDR3 is TGTGCCACTAATACGGGGCTAGCGGGTTTCACAGATACGCAGTATTTT. Its protein product is CATNTGLAGFTDTQYF. Combining the CDR3 with reference TRBV19 and TRBJ2-3 gives the whole variable domain DGGITQSPKYLFRKEGQNVTLSCEQNLNHDAMYWYRQDPGQGLRLIYYSQIVNDFQKGDIAEGYSVSREKKESFPLTVTSAQKNPTAFYLCATNTGLAGFTDTQYFGPGTRLTVL.

This clone has a single count. The V gene is TRBV6-2 or TRBV6-3, the J gene TRBJ2-7, with TRBD2 identical over 14 bases. CDR3 size: 14 residues. Losses at the gene ends were 2 bases for V and 6 bases for J; bases not matched to a gene: 0. The germline V gene encodes CDR1 MNHEY and CDR2 SVGEGT. The DNA of the CDR3 is TGTGCCAGCAGTTACGGGACTAGCGGGGGCGAGCAGTACTTC. Translated, it gives CASSYGTSGGEQYF.

This clone was seen only a few times. V gene TRBV27 combines with J gene TRBJ1-6, with D possibly matching TRBD1 (5 bases). The germline V gene has CDR1 MNHEY and CDR2 SMNVEV (reference sequence). This CDR3 contains 14 residues. V was cut by 10 bases and J by 7 bases, with 17 bases left in between. The CDR3 here is CATPRVGGNSPLHF. The CDR3 coding sequence is TGTGCCACCCCCCGAGTGGGGGGAAATTCACCCCTCCACTTT.

The rearrangement links TRBV6-5 to TRBJ1-6; D remains unclear. V shed 5 bases and J shed 7 bases, with 12 bases lying between them. The CDR3 spans 14 residues. Germline CDR1 reads MNHEY; CDR2 reads SVGAGI. The CDR3 loop reads CASSPSRRNSPLHF. CDR3 sequence (DNA): TGTGCCAGCAGTCCGTCGAGAAGAAATTCACCCCTCCACTTT.

The CDR3: CASSVSGSNNEQFF. CDR3 nucleotide sequence: TGTGCCAGCAGCGTTAGCGGGAGTAACAATGAGCAGTTCTTC. The rearrangement joins TRBV9 to TRBJ2-1; 9 positions agree with TRBD2. V shed 2 bases and J 5 bases; nucleotides not matched to a gene: 2. This CDR3 comprises 14 residues. Per germline, CDR1 SGDLS and CDR2 YYNGEE.

The chain couples TRBV27 to TRBJ1-2, with D possibly TRBD1 on 5 matching bases. The germline V gene has CDR1 MNHEY and CDR2 SMNVEV (reference sequence). V dropped 5 bases and J dropped 4 bases, with 14 bases sitting between them. The CDR3 extends over 14 amino acids. The CDR3 nucleotides read TGTGCCAGCAGTAATCGGGGAGGGGTCTATGGCTACACCTTC. Its translation is CASSNRGGVYGYTF.

The V and J genes are TRBV29-1 and TRBJ2-7, with 12 bases identical to TRBD1. V trimming: 7 bases; J trimming: 6 bases; junction bases outside the gene matches: 10. CDR3 length: 14 residues. The V gene's germline CDR1 is SQVTM and CDR2 ANQGSEA. Here the CDR3 DNA reads TGCAGCGGGGTCCCGGGACAGGGGGCGGGCGAGCAGTACTTC. As protein: CSGVPGQGAGEQYF.

The chain couples TRBV19 to TRBJ2-7; 9 bases fit TRBD1. The germline gives CDR1 LNHDA, CDR2 SQIVND (reference sequence). V lost 6 bases to trimming and J lost 1 base; unmatched junction nucleotides: 4. The CDR3 extends over 14 amino acids. The CDR3 reads CASRGQGSSYEQYF. The CDR3 nucleotides are TGTGCCAGTAGGGGACAGGGTTCGTCCTACGAGCAGTACTTC.

Worth noting for this clone: At the DNA level, this CDR3 is encoded by other sequences in the same sample as well. The chain employs TRBV18 and TRBJ2-2; D is unclear. Between the trimmed V and J ends, which lost 2 bases and 1 base, there was a span of 5 bases. The CDR3 has 14 residues. In germline, CDR1 is KGHSH, CDR2 LQKENI. The CDR3 DNA reads as TGTGCCAGCTCACCAGGCCGGAACACCGGGGAGCTGTTTTTT. Its translation: CASSPGRNTGELFF.

The chain employs TRBV9 and TRBJ1-6; TRBD1 might be the D (5 bases). The CDR3 spans 16 residues. The V gene lost 2 bases and the J gene lost 0 bases, with 9 bases spanning the gap. Germline V CDR1 and CDR2: SGDLS, YYNGEE. CDR3 sequence: CASSVRGGSYNSPLHF. In DNA, the CDR3 is TGTGCCAGCAGCGTTCGGGGGGGCTCCTATAATTCACCCCTCCACTTT. Full variable domain (outside the CDR3, taken from reference TRBV9 and TRBJ1-6): DSGVTQTPKHLITATGQRVTLRCSPRSGDLSVYWYQQSLDQGLQFLIQYYNGEERAKGNILERFSAQQFPDLHSELNLSSLELGDSALYFCASSVRGGSYNSPLHFGNGTRLTVT.

The rearrangement joins TRBV24-1 to TRBJ1-5, with D perhaps matching TRBD1 (5 bases). CDR1 and CDR2 from the germline V gene are KGHDR and SFDVKD. Trimming left V 6 bases short and J 1 base short, with 9 bases between. This CDR3 comprises 14 residues. This CDR3 reads CATSYGGSNQPQHF. The DNA for the CDR3 is TGTGCCACCAGTTACGGGGGGAGCAATCAGCCCCAGCATTTT.

For the CDR3, the DNA is TGTGCCAGCAGCCGGACAGGGGGTCGGAACACTGAAGCTTTCTTT. This gives the protein CASSRTGGRNTEAFF. V and J are TRBV2 and TRBJ1-1; TRBD1 agrees at 10 bases. CDR1 SNHLY and CDR2 FYNNEI come from the germline V gene. The CDR3 totals 15 residues. V dropped 6 bases and J dropped 1; count of bases not matched to a gene: 5. The full variable domain, its missing parts supplied by reference TRBV2 and TRBJ1-1, is EPEVTQTPSHQVTQMGQEVILRCVPISNHLYFYWYRQILGQKVEFLVSFYNNEISEKSEIFDDQFSVERPDGSNFTLKIRSTKLEDSAMYFCASSRTGGRNTEAFFGQGTRLTVV.

This chain uses TRBV7-2 with TRBJ2-3; 8 bases line up with TRBD2. Per the germline V gene, CDR1 is SGHTA and CDR2 is FQGNSA. This CDR3 has 14 amino acids. V gave up 3 bases and J gave up 5 bases; unmatched junction bases: 4. The chain's CDR3 is CASSFPSGQDTQYF. The CDR3, as DNA: TGTGCCAGCAGCTTCCCTAGCGGGCAAGATACGCAGTATTTT.

This rearrangement joins TRBV29-1 to TRBJ1-2; 10 positions agree with TRBD1. CDR3 length equals 13 residues. Germline CDR1 and CDR2: SQVTM and ANQGSEA. V dropped 4 bases and J dropped 4; count of bases not matched to a gene: 3. The CDR3 DNA follows: TGCAGCGTTGGGGGACAGGGGCCCTATGGCTACACCTTC. It is translated as CSVGGQGPYGYTF.

The chain is built from TRBV7-8 and TRBJ2-7; D call uncertain. Trimming removed 1 base from V and 1 base from J, with 5 bases in between. The germline CDR1 and CDR2 sequences are SGHVS and FQNEAQ. The CDR3 runs 13 residues. CDR3 coding DNA: TGTGCCAGCAGCTTAGGTAATTCCTACGAGCAGTACTTC. Its protein is CASSLGNSYEQYF.

The chain recombines TRBV7-3 with TRBJ2-7; tentatively, D is TRBD1 (6 bases). Trimming shortened V by 3 bases and J by 2 bases, and 14 bases separated the two germline ends. The CDR3 runs to 15 residues. Germline V gives CDR1 SGHTA, CDR2 FQGTGA. The CDR3 spells CASSLYQGPPYEQYF. The DNA for the CDR3 is TGTGCCAGCAGCTTGTACCAGGGGCCCCCCTACGAGCAGTACTTC.

This clone was seen only a few times. The gene calls are TRBV30 and TRBJ1-4; 7 bases fit TRBD1. This CDR3 region has 14 residues. The V segment lost 0 bases and the J segment 6 bases; nucleotides outside the gene matches: 4. The germline V gene has CDR1 GTSNPN and CDR2 SVGIG (reference sequence). This CDR3 is CAWSVKGADEKLFF. The CDR3 coding sequence is TGTGCCTGGAGTGTAAAGGGGGCGGATGAAAAACTGTTTTTT.

DNA of the CDR3: TGTGCCAGCGGGCGACCGGGACAGGTCTATGGCTACACCTTC. The encoded protein is CASGRPGQVYGYTF. The chain carries TRBV28 and TRBJ1-2, with 8 nucleotides matching TRBD1. The V gene end was trimmed by 8 bases and the J gene end by 4 bases; junction bases not matched to a gene: 9. The CDR3 extends over 14 amino acids. The germline V gene has CDR1 MDHEN and CDR2 SYDVKM.

The chain recombines TRBV10-2 with TRBJ2-1, with D uncertain. From germline, CDR1 is WSHSY and CDR2 SAAADI. This CDR3 spans 16 amino acids. V was shortened by 3 bases and J by 0 bases, with 12 bases between the two germline ends. CDR3: CASSEVGRSSYNEQFF. The CDR3 DNA reads TGCGCCAGCAGTGAAGTTGGGCGAAGCTCCTACAATGAGCAGTTCTTC.